This T cell receptor (beta chain) was sequenced during a study of PD-L1 blockade in urothelial cancer. Study context: Blood yielded a median of around 150,000 T cells per sample. Study-wide results and limits: At 3 weeks on treatment, tumor-associated clones expanded more with durable benefit.

For this clone: The antigen remains unidentified.

PCRs were each spiked with synthetic TCR analog templates. Profiling relied on immunoSEQ multiplex PCR, and the TCRdb table lists in-frame clones only, not all of them. The table has around 79,000 clones, roughly 80% seen once. As for time point: pretreatment peripheral blood. Trimming cost V 6 bases and J 3 bases; bases outside gene matches: 7. Germline CDR1 and CDR2: MGHDK and SYGVNS. The CDR3 length is 15 residues. The TCR originated in a man in his forties with urothelial cancer. The sample in question was PBMCs, obtained around atezolizumab (anti-PD-L1) treatment. The V and J genes are TRBV25-1 and TRBJ1-2, with TRBD1 matching over 10 bases. The CDR3 region is CASRDRGQGDYGYTF. CDR3 DNA: TGTGCCAGCAGAGACAGGGGGCAAGGAGACTATGGCTACACCTTC.